This T cell receptor (beta chain) emerged from a study of T-cell memory formation after mild COVID-19. MiXCR was run by TCRdb on the 5' RACE reads, yielding one entry per CDR3 protein. The sample carries 470,000 or so distinct CDR3 sequences, 20% to 25% recorded once. This CDR3 is 15 amino acids long. CDR1 SGHRS and CDR2 YFSETQ come from the germline V gene. Deletions cut 0 bases from V and 5 bases from J, with 15 bases between. The chain has TRBV5-1 and TRBJ2-7; no reliable D call. The specimen sequenced was PBMCs or a T cell subset sorted from them (not recorded which). This receptor was obtained from an adult woman who had mild COVID-19 (a few samples of this study predate the infection). Cell type and time point are not known. This CDR3 is CASSLVGQTLHEQYF. CDR3 nucleotides: TGCGCCAGCAGCTTGGTTGGGCAGACCCTCCACGAGCAGTACTTC.